This TCR beta chain was sequenced during a study of shared clonotypes between healthy human individuals (TCRdb year 2020). With respect to the entire study: A couple of women and a few men aged 18 to 49 years were included in the cohort. Per donor, three plates each were used for CD4 naive and CD4 memory, two for CD8 naive, and one for CD8 memory. The study deeply sequenced blood TCR repertoires of five healthy adults to estimate repertoire size and the extent of clonotype sharing between individuals. Different laboratories and diverse techniques were used to prepare libraries and sequence TCR repertoires, to increase sequencing depth and limit assay-specific biases. Each donor's leukapheresis produced roughly between roughly 0.85 and 10 billion PBMCs. Overall study results and their limits: Compared with non-shared clonotypes, the clonotypes found in all four sorted-subset donors had higher generation probabilities. The small number of donors limited the genetic and exposure-history diversity represented. Pairwise subsampling indicated that sequencing depth was expected to affect the degree of clonotype sharing among donors. Sharing across a handful of donors was observed for roughly 5% of naive CD4, under 4% of naive CD8, around 2.5% of memory CD4, and around 0.4% of memory CD8 clonotypes. Incomplete sequencing was indicated by rarefaction of sorted-subset datasets, despite the large sequencing depth. Naive subsets generally had larger estimated clonotype richness than memory subsets did. Sampling was restricted to blood, and TCR repertoires in tissue are likely to differ from TCR repertoires in blood.

The donors were healthy, HIV-negative adults with no recently reported acute infections or vaccinations. Only Caucasian adults living in Nashville, Tennessee, USA were represented among the donors. CD4+ T cells were enriched by magnetic negative selection; naive cells were then positively selected on CD45RA, and the negative fraction formed the memory subset. Blood was obtained by leukapheresis, after which PBMCs were separated by Ficoll-Histopaque density gradient centrifugation and cryopreserved in liquid nitrogen vapor phase. Analytical flow cytometry was used to check the purity and quantity of each magnetically sorted T cell population. Each sorted fraction had its genomic DNA isolated and then quantified by UV absorbance on a Nanodrop 2000c. A distance of 5 bases separates the germline ends of V and J, which lose 1 base and 1 base respectively. The CDR3, cysteine through phenylalanine, is 14 amino acids long. Of all the DNA, just the CDR3 is kept, 42 bases in frame from base 1. For CDR1 and CDR2, the germline V gene lists SGHVS and FNYEAQ.

In this sample, this clone turned up once. Its recognized antigen is unknown. Base qualities are not at hand, and no much larger clone is one base apart. This same CDR3 is encoded by further DNA sequences in the sample. Using the deep immunoSEQ assay, multiplex PCR amplified TCR CDR3 regions from genomic DNA. Genomic DNA extracted from each cell subset was distributed evenly over all wells of several immunoSEQ 96-well plates, and each plate served as one replicate. For sorted subsets, each replicate PCR was loaded with 200 ng genomic DNA, equivalent to 25,000 to 30,000 T cell genomes. Purified libraries were quantified with a Qubit 3.0 fluorometer, sized on a Bioanalyzer 2100, and re-quantified with the KAPA Library Quantification kit. Every immunoSEQ 96-well plate was sequenced on a dedicated single-read 150-cycle Illumina NextSeq 550 flow cell. On the authors' methods: Because the immunoSEQ output held only junctional sequences and lacked quality scores, the filtering could not match the filtering applied to full-length reads. Sequences were annotated with PyIR, a Python wrapper for IgBLAST v1.9, using IMGT germline references to assign V/J genes and CDR3. Reads were removed for weak V/J assignments (E-value above 1e-6), missing CDR3, stop codons, out-of-frame junctions, or ambiguous translated residues. V3J clonotypes were defined as sequences sharing the same inferred V gene, J gene, and CDR3 amino acid sequence. Percentage overlap between repertoires was calculated by dividing the number of shared unique clonotypes by the size of the smaller repertoire. Repertoire richness was assessed with RTK rarefaction, the Chao1 estimator, and Recon v2.1 estimates of unobserved clonotypes. Generation probabilities were computed with OLGA for all TCRbeta clonotypes obtained by the gDNA method from several donors. TCRdb stores this immuneACCESS table with in-frame sequences only. Part of the clones is absent; in the studies checked, under half of the shortfall reflects unresolved V genes, and no reason is known for the rest. The DNA gave D and trimming, while V, J and clone size come from that table. This sample gives roughly 2.5 million clones in total; roughly 92% of them show up just once. The ten largest make up more than 0.12% of the sample.

The chain is assembled from TRBV7-6 and TRBJ2-1; TRBD2 could be the D gene, as 5 bases match. Material for sequencing was naive CD4+ T cells sorted from blood. This specimen's cell subset or site label, per the study, means: CD45RA+ positively selected. The TCR was taken from a man between 18 and 29 years old in good health. The nucleotide sequence reads TGTGCCAGCAGCTTAGGCGGGTCCTACAATGAGCAGTTCTTC. It encodes CASSLGGSYNEQFF.